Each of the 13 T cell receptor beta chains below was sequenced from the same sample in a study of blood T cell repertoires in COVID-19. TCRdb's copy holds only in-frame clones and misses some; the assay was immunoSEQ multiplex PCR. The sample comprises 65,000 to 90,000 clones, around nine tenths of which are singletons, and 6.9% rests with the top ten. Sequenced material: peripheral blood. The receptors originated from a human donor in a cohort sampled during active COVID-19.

CDR3: CASMLDRKNIQYF. CDR3 DNA: TGTGCCAGCATGCTGGACAGAAAAAACATTCAGTACTTC. The V call is TRBV12-3 or TRBV12-4, the J call TRBJ2-4, with a possible D match to TRBD1 (6 bases). This CDR3 region has 13 residues. Trimming removed 7 bases from V and 4 bases from J, with 11 bases in between.

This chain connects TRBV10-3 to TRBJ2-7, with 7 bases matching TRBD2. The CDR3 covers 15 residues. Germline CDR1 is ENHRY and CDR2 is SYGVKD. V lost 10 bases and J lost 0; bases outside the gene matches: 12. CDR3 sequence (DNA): TGTGCCACCACGGGTATAGCGGGTAGCTCCTACGAGCAGTACTTC. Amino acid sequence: CATTGIAGSSYEQYF.

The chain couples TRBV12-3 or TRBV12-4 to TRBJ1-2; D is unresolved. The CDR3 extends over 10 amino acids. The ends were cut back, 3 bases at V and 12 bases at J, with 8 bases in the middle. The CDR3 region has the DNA TGTGCCAGCAGTTTCGGCGGTAACACCTTC. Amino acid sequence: CASSFGGNTF.

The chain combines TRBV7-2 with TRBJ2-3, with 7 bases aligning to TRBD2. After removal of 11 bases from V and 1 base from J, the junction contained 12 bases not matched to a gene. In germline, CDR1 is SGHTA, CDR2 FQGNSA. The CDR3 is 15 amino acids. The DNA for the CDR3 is TGTGCCTGCTCTAGCGGTGCAGCTCGCACAGATACGCAGTATTTT. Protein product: CACSSGAARTDTQYF.

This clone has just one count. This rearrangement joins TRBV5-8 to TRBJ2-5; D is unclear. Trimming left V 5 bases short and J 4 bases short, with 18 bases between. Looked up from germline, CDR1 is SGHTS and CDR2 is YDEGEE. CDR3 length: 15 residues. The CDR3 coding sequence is TGTGCCAGCAGTTCCCACGGGTTTGGGTTAGAGACCCAGTACTTC. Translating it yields CASSSHGFGLETQYF.

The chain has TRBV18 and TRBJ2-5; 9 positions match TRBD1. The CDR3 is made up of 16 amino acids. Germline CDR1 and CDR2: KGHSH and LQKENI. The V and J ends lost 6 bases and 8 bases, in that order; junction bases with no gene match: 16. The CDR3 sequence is CASSLGQGFNGGTQYF. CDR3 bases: TGTGCCAGCTCGCTCGGACAGGGGTTCAACGGTGGAACCCAGTACTTC.

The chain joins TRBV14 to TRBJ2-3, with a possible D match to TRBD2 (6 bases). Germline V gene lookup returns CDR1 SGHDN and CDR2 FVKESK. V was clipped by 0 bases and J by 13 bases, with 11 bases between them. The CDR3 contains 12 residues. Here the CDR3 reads CASSQEHGGEYF. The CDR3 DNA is TGTGCCAGCAGCCAAGAGCATGGCGGGGAGTATTTT.

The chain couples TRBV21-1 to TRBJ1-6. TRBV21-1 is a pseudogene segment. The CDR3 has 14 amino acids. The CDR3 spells CASSKAEYNSPLHF. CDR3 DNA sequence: TGTGCCAGCAGCAAAGCGGAGTATAATTCACCCCTCCACTTT.

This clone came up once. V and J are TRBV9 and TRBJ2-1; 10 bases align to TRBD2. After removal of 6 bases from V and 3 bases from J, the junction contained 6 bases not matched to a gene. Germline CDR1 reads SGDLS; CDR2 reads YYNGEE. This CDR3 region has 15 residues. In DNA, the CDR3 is TGTGCCAGCATTTATACTAGCGGGGACTACAATGAGCAGTTCTTC. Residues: CASIYTSGDYNEQFF.

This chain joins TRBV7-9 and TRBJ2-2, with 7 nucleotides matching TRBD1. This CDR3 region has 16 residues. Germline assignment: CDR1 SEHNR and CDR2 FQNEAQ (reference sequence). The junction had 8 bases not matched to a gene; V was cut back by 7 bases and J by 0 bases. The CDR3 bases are TGTGCCAGCACCCGCTCCGGGACAGCGAACACCGGGGAGCTGTTTTTT. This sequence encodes CASTRSGTANTGELFF.

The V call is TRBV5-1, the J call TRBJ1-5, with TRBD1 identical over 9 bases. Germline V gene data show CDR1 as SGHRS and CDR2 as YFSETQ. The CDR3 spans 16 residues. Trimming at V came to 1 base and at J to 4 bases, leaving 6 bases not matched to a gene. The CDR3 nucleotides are TGCGCCAGCAGCTTGAGACCGGGGACAGGGAATCAGCCCCAGCATTTT. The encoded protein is CASSLRPGTGNQPQHF.

The CDR3, as DNA: TGCGCCAGCTCGCAAAGTTCCGGGACTTACGAGCAGTACTTC. Amino acid sequence: CASSQSSGTYEQYF. The V gene is TRBV5-1, the J gene TRBJ2-7; tentatively, D is TRBD2 (6 bases). Germline lookup yields CDR1 SGHRS and CDR2 YFSETQ. Trimming pared 7 bases from V and 4 bases from J, leaving 18 bases between. This CDR3 spans 14 amino acids.

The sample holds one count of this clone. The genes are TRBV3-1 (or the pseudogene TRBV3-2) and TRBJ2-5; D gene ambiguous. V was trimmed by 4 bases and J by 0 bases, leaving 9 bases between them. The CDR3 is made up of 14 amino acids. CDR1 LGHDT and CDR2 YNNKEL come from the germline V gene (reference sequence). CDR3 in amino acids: CASSREPYQETQYF. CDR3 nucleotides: TGTGCCAGCAGCCGCGAGCCCTACCAAGAGACCCAGTACTTC.